This entry lists 29 T cell receptor beta chains sequenced from one sample in a study of T-cell memory formation after mild COVID-19 (dated by TCRdb to about 2021). Library preparation used 5' RACE. The reads were generated on an Illumina NovaSeq 6000. The public reads were reanalyzed by TCRdb: fastp trimming at Q25, MiXCR alignment, in-frame beta chains only. All rows with the same CDR3 protein become a single entry with the most common DNA and genes. In this sample the table shows 300,000 to 400,000 distinct CDR3 sequences, roughly an eighth of which occur a single time. 20% to 25% of the sample comes from the top ten. Sequenced sample: PBMCs or a T cell subset sorted from them (not recorded which). The receptors derive from a man in his late teens or twenties who had mild COVID-19 (a few samples of this study predate the infection). The sample titles of this study are shuffled in the database, so cell type and time point are left out; the donor was told from shared clones.

This clonotype was picked up a small number of times. The J gene is TRBJ2-7, the V gene TRBV7-9; D is unresolved. The CDR3 sequence is 12 residues long. The V and J ends lost 1 base and 7 bases respectively, with 8 bases between them. Germline-derived CDR1 and CDR2 are SEHNR and FQNEAQ (reference sequence). The CDR3 DNA reads TGTGCCAGCAGCTTAGTCAATAGGGAGCAGTACGTC. This encodes CASSLVNREQYV.

In its sample, this clonotype was seen many times. The genes are TRBV5-1 and TRBJ2-7, with D possibly being TRBD1 (5 bases). This CDR3 is built from 13 residues. From germline, CDR1 is SGHRS and CDR2 YFSETQ. Trimming left V 4 bases short and J 0 bases short, with 8 bases between. CDR3 protein: CASSLRVSYEQYF. The CDR3 nucleotides read TGCGCCAGCAGCCTCAGGGTCTCCTACGAGCAGTACTTC.

The rearrangement uses TRBV5-1 and TRBJ1-4; 9 bases fit TRBD1. Germline values: CDR1 SGHRS, CDR2 YFSETQ. This CDR3 is 14 amino acids long. The J segment lost 5 bases and the V segment lost 5 bases, leaving 4 bases of the junction unmatched. For the CDR3, the DNA is TGCGCCAGCAGTCCGGGGACAGGGAATGAAAAACTGTTTTTT. It translates to CASSPGTGNEKLFF.

This clonotype was counted between two and nine times. The V call is TRBV5-6, the J call TRBJ2-1; 8 bases match TRBD2. CDR1 SGHDT and CDR2 YYEEEE come from the germline V gene. CDR3 length: 15 amino acids. J gave up 3 bases and V 2 bases, and 4 bases lay outside the gene matches. CDR3 DNA sequence: TGTGCCAGCAGCTTAGTAGCGGGGAACTACAATGAGCAGTTCTTC. This codes for CASSLVAGNYNEQFF.

This clonotype was found a few times. V and J are TRBV6-5 and TRBJ2-2; D may be TRBD1 or TRBD2 (5 bases each). The V end lost 0 bases, the J end lost 6 bases, and 17 bases lay between the germline ends. This CDR3 comprises 17 residues. CDR1 and CDR2 from the germline V gene are MNHEY and SVGAGI. CDR3 DNA: TGTGCCAGCAGTTACTCGCCTGTGGGGGTGAAGGCCGGGGAGCTGTTTTTT. This gives the protein CASSYSPVGVKAGELFF.

V is TRBV11-2 and J is TRBJ2-1; D call uncertain. Germline V lookup: CDR1 SGHAT, CDR2 FQNNGV. This CDR3 comprises 14 residues. Trimming took off 1 base at V and 4 bases at J, with 8 bases between the two ends. The CDR3 loop is CASSLALEYNEQFF. Written as DNA, the CDR3 is TGTGCCAGCAGCTTAGCTCTAGAATACAATGAGCAGTTCTTC.

V and J are TRBV27 and TRBJ2-7; D is perhaps TRBD2 (7 bases). Germline loops: CDR1 MNHEY, CDR2 SMNVEV (reference sequence). The CDR3 runs 14 residues. Trimming took off 6 bases at V and 5 bases at J, with 17 bases between the two ends. The CDR3 DNA reads as TGTGCCAGCAGCGACGCCTGGGGGGGCAACGAGCAGTACTTC. This codes for CASSDAWGGNEQYF.

The CDR3, as DNA: TGCAGTGCTAGAGTTCCGGGGCCTCCTGGTACGCAGTATTTT. Its protein product is CSARVPGPPGTQYF. The V and J genes are TRBV20-1 and TRBJ2-3; possibly TRBD1 or TRBD2 for D (5 bases each). The CDR3 is 14 amino acids. Germline CDR1 reads DFQATT; CDR2 reads SNEGSKA (reference sequence). Trimming removed 1 base at V and 8 bases at J, with 16 bases between.

The table lists this clonotype with a few counts. CDR3 region: CSARDWEGATDTQYF. The CDR3 nucleotides read TGCAGTGCTAGAGATTGGGAGGGGGCGACAGATACGCAGTATTTT. This chain joins TRBV20-1 and TRBJ2-3; D is perhaps TRBD1 or TRBD2 (7 bases each). The CDR3 is 15 amino acids. Trimming took off 0 bases at V and 3 bases at J, with 13 bases between the two ends. CDR1 DFQATT and CDR2 SNEGSKA come from the germline V gene (reference sequence).

The chain combines TRBV11-2 with TRBJ1-4, with D hard to call. The V end was cut by 0 bases, the J end by 0 bases, with 11 bases between. The V gene's germline CDR1 is SGHAT and CDR2 FQNNGV. CDR3 length: 17 residues. CDR3 coding DNA: TGTGCCAGCAGCTTAGATAATATGGAAACAACTAATGAAAAACTGTTTTTT. It is translated as CASSLDNMETTNEKLFF. The full variable domain, its missing parts supplied by reference TRBV11-2 and TRBJ1-4, is EAGVAQSPRYKIIEKRQSVAFWCNPISGHATLYWYQQILGQGPKLLIQFQNNGVVDDSQLPKDRFSAERLKGVDSTLKIQPAKLEDSAVYLCASSLDNMETTNEKLFFGSGTQLSVL.

The sample holds a few counts of this clonotype. The V gene is TRBV4-3, the J gene TRBJ2-2, with unresolved D. V lost 1 base, J lost 0 bases, and 6 bases lay in between. Germline-derived CDR1 and CDR2 are LGHNA and YSLEER. The CDR3 spans 15 residues. CDR3 nucleotide sequence: TGCGCCAGCAGCCAAGGGCATTCGAACACCGGGGAGCTGTTTTTT. Protein: CASSQGHSNTGELFF.

This clonotype was detected a few times. The chain couples TRBV24-1 to TRBJ1-4; 9 bases are shared with TRBD1. Germline CDR1 is KGHDR and CDR2 is SFDVKD. The CDR3 runs to 17 residues. V trimming: 4 bases; J trimming: 5 bases; junction bases outside the gene matches: 10. CDR3 amino acids: CATSEAGVGTGNEKLFF. The CDR3 DNA reads TGTGCCACCAGTGAGGCCGGAGTCGGGACAGGGAATGAAAAACTGTTTTTT.

Only a few counts were recorded for this clonotype. This chain joins TRBV6-6 and TRBJ2-3; perhaps TRBD1 as D (5 bases). This CDR3 is built from 14 residues. Looked up from germline, CDR1 is MNHNY and CDR2 is SVGAGI (reference sequence). V was cut by 5 bases and J by 2 bases, with 11 bases left in between. This CDR3 is CASSPSTATDTQYF. As DNA, the CDR3 is TGTGCCAGCAGTCCCTCGACAGCCACAGATACGCAGTATTTT.

This clonotype turned up a few times. This chain uses TRBV5-1 with TRBJ2-7; unclear D gene. This CDR3 comprises 13 residues. Germline CDR1 SGHRS, CDR2 YFSETQ. The V gene lost 2 bases and the J gene lost 3 bases, with 9 bases spanning the gap. CDR3 amino acids: CASSFEKYYEQYF. In DNA, the CDR3 is TGCGCCAGCAGCTTTGAAAAGTACTACGAGCAGTACTTC. Looking up the rest from reference TRBV5-1 and TRBJ2-7 gives the full variable domain: KAGVTQTPRYLIKTRGQQVTLSCSPISGHRSVSWYQQTPGQGLQFLFEYFSETQRNKGNFPGRFSGRQFSNSRSEMNVSTLELGDSALYLCASSFEKYYEQYFGPGTRLTVT.

In its sample, this clonotype was seen a few times. The V call is TRBV10-2, the J call TRBJ2-5, with D possibly TRBD2 on 6 matching bases. This CDR3 is built from 14 residues. Trimming took off 3 bases at V and 4 bases at J, with 12 bases between the two ends. The germline CDR1 and CDR2 sequences are WSHSY and SAAADI. DNA of the CDR3: TGCGCCAGCAGTGACTCAGGAGGGGCAGAGACCCAGTACTTC. The encoded protein is CASSDSGGAETQYF.

The CDR3 loop reads CSARDPTGHGYTF. The CDR3 DNA reads as TGCAGTGCTAGAGACCCGACAGGGCATGGCTACACCTTC. The V and J genes are TRBV20-1 and TRBJ1-2; 7 bases are a match to TRBD1. CDR1 DFQATT and CDR2 SNEGSKA come from the germline V gene (reference sequence). The CDR3 length is 13 residues. V was clipped by 0 bases and J by 6 bases; unmatched bases: 4.

This clonotype turned up a few times. The rearrangement joins TRBV4-1 to TRBJ2-7; weak D call: TRBD1 (5 bases). The CDR3 totals 17 residues. Germline V CDR1 and CDR2: MGHRA, YSYEKL. Between the trimmed V and J ends, which lost 4 bases and 4 bases, there was a span of 23 bases. The chain's CDR3 is CASSPQVGEPRWYEQYF. CDR3 bases: TGCGCCAGCAGCCCCCAGGTAGGGGAACCAAGATGGTACGAGCAGTACTTC.

J is TRBJ1-5 and V is TRBV10-3; TRBD1 agrees at 8 bases. This CDR3 contains 14 residues. V was clipped by 2 bases and J by 5 bases; unmatched bases: 2. Germline V gives CDR1 ENHRY, CDR2 SYGVKD. CDR3 region: CAISEDRGDQPQHF. The CDR3 DNA reads as TGTGCCATCAGTGAGGACAGGGGCGATCAGCCCCAGCATTTT.

V gene TRBV9 combines with J gene TRBJ1-3; TRBD1 matches at 7 bases. J was trimmed by 1 base and V by 5 bases; bases with no gene match: 15. Germline values: CDR1 SGDLS, CDR2 YYNGEE. This CDR3 contains 18 residues. CDR3 loop: CASSRRDREPGSGNTIYF. For the CDR3, the DNA is TGTGCCAGCAGTCGTCGGGACAGAGAACCGGGATCTGGAAACACCATATATTTT. Filled out from reference TRBV9 and TRBJ1-3, the complete variable domain reads DSGVTQTPKHLITATGQRVTLRCSPRSGDLSVYWYQQSLDQGLQFLIQYYNGEERAKGNILERFSAQQFPDLHSELNLSSLELGDSALYFCASSRRDREPGSGNTIYFGEGSWLTVV.

The rearrangement uses TRBV7-2 and TRBJ1-6; 9 bases map to TRBD1. The trim removed 5 bases at V and 7 bases at J, leaving 6 bases unmatched. CDR3 length: 15 residues. Germline loops: CDR1 SGHTA, CDR2 FQGNSA. CDR3 amino acids: CASSTWTGDNSPLHF. For the CDR3, the DNA is TGTGCCAGCAGCACGTGGACAGGGGACAATTCACCCCTCCACTTT.

This rearrangement joins TRBV7-9 to TRBJ1-2; D is perhaps TRBD1 (6 bases). CDR3 length: 15 residues. With 4 bases removed from V and 7 bases from J, the gap between germline ends came to 19 bases. Germline CDR1 reads SEHNR; CDR2 reads FQNEAQ (reference sequence). The chain's CDR3 is CASSSGSSQGSGYTF. The CDR3 nucleotides are TGTGCCAGCAGCTCCGGAAGCTCTCAGGGGAGTGGCTACACCTTC.

This clonotype was observed many times. V usage is TRBV7-2 and J usage is TRBJ2-3; 10 bases line up with TRBD2. CDR3 length: 19 residues. Germline CDR1 is SGHTA and CDR2 is FQGNSA. V trimming: 6 bases; J trimming: 2 bases; junction bases outside the gene matches: 17. The CDR3: CASSPTPLLAGGPTDTQYF. The CDR3, as DNA: TGTGCCAGCAGTCCGACCCCGCTCTTAGCGGGGGGCCCCACAGATACGCAGTATTTT.

The V call is TRBV4-1, the J call TRBJ2-3; no reliable D call. The CDR3 contains 14 residues. V was trimmed by 4 bases and J by 5 bases, leaving 13 bases between them. In germline, CDR1 is MGHRA, CDR2 YSYEKL. CDR3 sequence: CASSRTHGGDTQYF. In DNA, the CDR3 is TGCGCCAGCAGCCGAACCCACGGTGGAGATACGCAGTATTTT.

This chain uses TRBV12-3 or TRBV12-4 with TRBJ1-5; D might be TRBD1 (6 bases). The CDR3 extends over 14 amino acids. Trimming shortened V by 6 bases and J by 0 bases, and 9 bases separated the two germline ends. The CDR3 region has the DNA TGTGCCAGCAGGGAGGGGGGTAGCAATCAGCCCCAGCATTTT. Protein sequence: CASREGGSNQPQHF.

This chain connects TRBV4-1 to TRBJ1-2; D is undetermined. The V gene's germline CDR1 is MGHRA and CDR2 YSYEKL. Trimming pared 0 bases from V and 2 bases from J, leaving 7 bases between. The length of the CDR3 is 14 residues. The CDR3 DNA follows: TGCGCCAGCAGCCAAGAGCCAGGAAACTATGGCTACACCTTC. As protein: CASSQEPGNYGYTF.

This clonotype turned up a few times. The chain has TRBV5-5 and TRBJ2-1, with D unclear. CDR3 length: 17 amino acids. V was shortened by 4 bases and J by 0 bases, with 17 bases between the two germline ends. Germline lookup yields CDR1 SGHKS and CDR2 YYEKEE (reference sequence). The CDR3 DNA reads TGTGCCAGCAGCCAGTACCCAGCGTCGAGCTCCTACAATGAGCAGTTCTTC. Translated: CASSQYPASSSYNEQFF.

This clonotype has only a few counts. The CDR3: CSALRRDTPNQPQHF. Here the CDR3 DNA reads TGCAGTGCCCTAAGGCGGGACACTCCAAATCAGCCCCAGCATTTT. V is TRBV20-1 and J is TRBJ1-5; TRBD1 might be the D (6 bases). The CDR3 length is 15 residues. V lost 6 bases to trimming and J lost 4 bases, with 19 bases between them. Germline V gives CDR1 DFQATT, CDR2 SNEGSKA (reference sequence).

This clonotype has a handful of counts. This chain connects TRBV7-9 to TRBJ1-2; no reliable D call. Germline assignment: CDR1 SEHNR and CDR2 FQNEAQ (reference sequence). The length of the CDR3 is 14 residues. With 0 bases removed from V and 4 bases from J, the gap between germline ends came to 9 bases. The CDR3 DNA reads as TGTGCCAGCAGCTTAGCCGAAGGATCCTATGGCTACACCTTC. It is translated as CASSLAEGSYGYTF.

This clonotype was counted many times. The chain has TRBV15 and TRBJ2-3; unclear D gene. Trimming removed 8 bases at V and 1 base at J, with 13 bases between. Germline-derived CDR1 and CDR2 are LNHNV and YYDKDF (reference sequence). The CDR3 is 14 amino acids. CDR3 sequence (DNA): TGTGCCACCCGTTCGAGCTCAGGCACAGATACGCAGTATTTT. It codes for CATRSSSGTDTQYF. The full variable domain, in which reference TRBV15 and TRBJ2-3 provide the parts outside the CDR3, is DAMVIQNPRYQVTQFGKPVTLSCSQTLNHNVMYWYQQKSSQAPKLLFHYYDKDFNNEADTPDNFQSRRPNTSFCFLDIRSPGLGDTAMYLCATRSSSGTDTQYFGPGTRLTVL.